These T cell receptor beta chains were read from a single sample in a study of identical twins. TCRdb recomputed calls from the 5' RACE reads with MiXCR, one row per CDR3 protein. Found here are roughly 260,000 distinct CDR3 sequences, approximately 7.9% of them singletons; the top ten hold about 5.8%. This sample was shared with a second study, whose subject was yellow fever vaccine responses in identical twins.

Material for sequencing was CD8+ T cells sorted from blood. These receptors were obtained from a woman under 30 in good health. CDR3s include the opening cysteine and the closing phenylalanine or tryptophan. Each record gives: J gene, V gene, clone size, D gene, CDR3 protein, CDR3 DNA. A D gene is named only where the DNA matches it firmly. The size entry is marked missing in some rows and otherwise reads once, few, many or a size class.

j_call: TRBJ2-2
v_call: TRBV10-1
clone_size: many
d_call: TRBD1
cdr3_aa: CASSFGTGGRRELFF
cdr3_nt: TGCGCCAGCTCCTTTGGGACAGGGGGTCGGCGGGAGCTGTTTTTT

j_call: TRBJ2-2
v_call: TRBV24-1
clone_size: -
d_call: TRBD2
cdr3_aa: CATSDRGGTSLTGELFF
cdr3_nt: TGTGCCACCAGTGACAGAGGGGGGACTAGTCTCACCGGGGAGCTGTTTTTT

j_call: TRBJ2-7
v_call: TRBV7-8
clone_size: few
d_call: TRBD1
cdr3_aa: CASSQGQGASYEQYF
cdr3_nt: TGTGCCAGCAGCCAGGGACAGGGGGCCTCCTACGAGCAGTACTTC

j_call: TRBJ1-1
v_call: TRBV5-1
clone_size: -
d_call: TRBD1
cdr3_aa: CASSWGGTGRDTEAFF
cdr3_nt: TGCGCCAGCAGCTGGGGAGGGACAGGGCGAGACACTGAAGCTTTCTTT

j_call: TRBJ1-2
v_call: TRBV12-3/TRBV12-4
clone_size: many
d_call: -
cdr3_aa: CASSLGVDYTF
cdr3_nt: TGTGCCAGCAGTTTGGGGGTAGACTACACCTTC

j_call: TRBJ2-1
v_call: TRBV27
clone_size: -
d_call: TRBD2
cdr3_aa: CASSLPGGRYNEQFF
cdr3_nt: TGTGCCAGCAGTTTACCGGGGGGGCGTTACAATGAGCAGTTCTTC

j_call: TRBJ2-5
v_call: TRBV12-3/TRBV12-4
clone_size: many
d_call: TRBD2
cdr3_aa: CASSLSRGGGETQYF
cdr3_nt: TGTGCCAGCAGCCTGTCCCGCGGGGGGGGGGAGACCCAGTACTTC

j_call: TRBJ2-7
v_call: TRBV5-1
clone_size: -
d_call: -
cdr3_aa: CASSFTGYEQYF
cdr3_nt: TGCGCCAGCAGCTTTACAGGCTACGAGCAGTACTTC

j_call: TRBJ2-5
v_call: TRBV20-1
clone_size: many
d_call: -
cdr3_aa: CSARDGGAYQETQYF
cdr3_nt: TGCAGTGCTAGAGATGGGGGGGCCTACCAAGAGACCCAGTACTTC

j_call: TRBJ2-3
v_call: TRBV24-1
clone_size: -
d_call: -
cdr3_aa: CATSDFQGWGTDTQYF
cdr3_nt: TGTGCCACCAGTGATTTCCAGGGATGGGGCACAGATACGCAGTATTTT

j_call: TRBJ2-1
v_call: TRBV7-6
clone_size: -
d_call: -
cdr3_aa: CASSTGTPGVNEQFF
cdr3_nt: TGTGCCAGCAGTACCGGGACTCCAGGGGTCAATGAGCAGTTCTTC

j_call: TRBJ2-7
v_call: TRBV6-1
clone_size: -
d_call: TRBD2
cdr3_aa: CASSELAGGGEQYF
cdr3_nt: TGTGCCAGCTCCGAACTAGCGGGAGGTGGTGAGCAGTACTTC

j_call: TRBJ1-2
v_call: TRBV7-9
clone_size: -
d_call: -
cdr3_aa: CASSMGTSFNYGYTF
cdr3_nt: TGTGCCAGCAGCATGGGGACAAGCTTCAACTATGGCTACACCTTC